What follows are 11 T cell receptor beta chains derived from one specimen sequenced in a study of blood T cell repertoires in COVID-19. Some clones are missing from TCRdb's copy, which holds only in-frame ones; the method was immunoSEQ multiplex PCR. The sample yields 150,000 to 200,000 clones, around nine tenths seen once. The sequenced sample consisted of peripheral blood. The receptors were gathered from a young man with active or convalescent COVID-19.

The rearrangement joins TRBV11-3 to TRBJ1-1, with TRBD1 identical over 7 bases. The CDR3 sequence is 17 residues long. Germline V gives CDR1 SGHNT, CDR2 YENEEA. The V gene end was trimmed by 3 bases and the J gene end by 7 bases; junction bases not matched to a gene: 17. DNA of the CDR3: TGTGCCAGCAGCTTGGAACCACTCCCGACCGGGACAGATGAAGCTTTCTTT. This codes for CASSLEPLPTGTDEAFF.

This chain links TRBV12-5 with TRBJ1-1; possible D gene TRBD1, 5 bases. The CDR3 loop spans 13 amino acids. CDR1 is LGHNT, CDR2 FRNRAP, per germline. The germline V and J ends were trimmed by 5 bases and 6 bases, with 13 bases remaining between them. CDR3 sequence reads: CASGQTPGAEAFF. In nucleotides, the CDR3 is TGTGCTAGTGGTCAAACACCGGGGGCTGAAGCTTTCTTT.

The V and J genes are TRBV5-6 and TRBJ1-1; no reliable D call. CDR1 and CDR2 from the germline V gene are SGHDT and YYEEEE. The CDR3 is made up of 16 amino acids. V was pared by 3 bases and J by 1 base, with 16 bases between. CDR3 sequence reads: CASSSPPGSWNTEAFF. CDR3 sequence (DNA): TGTGCCAGCAGCTCGCCTCCCGGGAGCTGGAACACTGAAGCTTTCTTT. The variable domain in full, with the rest retrieved from reference TRBV5-6 and TRBJ1-1, is DAGVTQSPTHLIKTRGQQVTLRCSPKSGHDTVSWYQQALGQGPQFIFQYYEEEERQRGNFPDRFSGHQFPNYSSELNVNALLLGDSALYLCASSSPPGSWNTEAFFGQGTRLTVV.

The J gene is TRBJ2-2, the V gene TRBV4-3, with 8 bases identical to TRBD2. V was clipped by 1 base and J by 4 bases; unmatched bases: 5. This CDR3 region has 16 residues. Germline loops: CDR1 LGHNA, CDR2 YSLEER. The CDR3: CASSQGAGDLTGELFF. CDR3 nucleotide sequence: TGCGCCAGCAGCCAAGGAGCGGGAGATCTCACCGGGGAGCTGTTTTTT.

V and J are TRBV9 and TRBJ2-1; 12 bases agree with TRBD2. With V trimmed by 2 bases and J by 4 bases, 13 bases remained unmatched. The CDR3 length is 19 residues. Germline V gene lookup returns CDR1 SGDLS and CDR2 YYNGEE. DNA for the CDR3: TGTGCCAGCAGCGTCCCTTCCTCTCGGACTAGCGGGGAGTACAATGAGCAGTTCTTC. Translated: CASSVPSSRTSGEYNEQFF.

This rearrangement joins TRBV6-5 to TRBJ1-6; TRBD1 matches 7 bases. This CDR3 region has 14 residues. J lost 7 bases, V lost 8 bases, and 8 bases had no gene match. CDR1 MNHEY and CDR2 SVGAGI come from the germline V gene. This chain's CDR3 is CASATGTENSPLHF. In DNA form, the CDR3 reads TGTGCCAGCGCTACGGGGACAGAAAATTCACCCCTCCACTTT.

J is TRBJ1-6 and V is TRBV6-2 or TRBV6-3, with D unresolved. The CDR3 length is 18 residues. The V gene's germline CDR1 is MNHEY and CDR2 SVGEGT. Trimming removed 0 bases from V and 0 bases from J, with 12 bases in between. The CDR3 region has the DNA TGTGCCAGCAGTTACTCGGCGCAGGATATCTCCTATAATTCACCCCTCCACTTT. It is translated as CASSYSAQDISYNSPLHF.

This clone has only one observation. The V call is TRBV6-5, the J call TRBJ1-1; D might be TRBD1 (6 bases). Trimming left V 7 bases short and J 4 bases short, with 19 bases between. The CDR3 is made up of 15 amino acids. In germline, CDR1 is MNHEY, CDR2 SVGAGI. The CDR3 reads CASTRGGQGFTEAFF. The CDR3 DNA is TGTGCCAGCACCCGGGGGGGGCAAGGATTCACTGAAGCTTTCTTT.

The V gene is TRBV27, the J gene TRBJ1-6, with D tentatively TRBD1 (5 bases). V was pared by 3 bases and J by 5 bases, with 23 bases between. The germline V gene has CDR1 MNHEY and CDR2 SMNVEV (reference sequence). CDR3 length: 19 amino acids. The chain's CDR3 is CASSLNIDSPDANNSPLHF. CDR3 bases: TGTGCCAGCAGTTTGAACATCGACAGCCCGGACGCGAATAATTCACCCCTCCACTTT.

V gene TRBV3-1 (or the pseudogene TRBV3-2) combines with J gene TRBJ1-3, with D tentatively TRBD1 (6 bases). Germline CDR1 is LGHDT and CDR2 is YNNKEL (reference sequence). The V end lost 8 bases, the J end lost 10 bases, and 24 bases lay between the germline ends. CDR3 length equals 15 residues. The CDR3, as DNA: TGTGCCAGCGACGAGGGAACAGGGACCCTTAGAACCATATATTTT. Translating it yields CASDEGTGTLRTIYF.

The chain has TRBV2 and TRBJ1-1; D gene unclear. V was cut by 9 bases and J by 8 bases, with 4 bases left in between. CDR1 and CDR2 from the germline V gene are SNHLY and FYNNEI. The CDR3 has 8 amino acids. The CDR3 loop is CARTEAFF. The CDR3 DNA reads TGTGCCAGGACAGAAGCTTTCTTT. The full variable domain, its missing parts supplied by reference TRBV2 and TRBJ1-1, is EPEVTQTPSHQVTQMGQEVILRCVPISNHLYFYWYRQILGQKVEFLVSFYNNEISEKSEIFDDQFSVERPDGSNFTLKIRSTKLEDSAMYFCARTEAFFGQGTRLTVV.